Each of the 21 T cell receptor beta chains below was sequenced from the same sample in a study of PD-L1 blockade in urothelial cancer. TCRdb's copy holds only in-frame clones and misses some; the assay was immunoSEQ multiplex PCR. Among about 84,000 clones listed, more than 90% were seen once. The specimen comprised PBMCs, sampled around atezolizumab (anti-PD-L1) treatment. These receptor sequences come from a man between 60 and 75 years old with urothelial cancer.

V is TRBV2 and J is TRBJ1-1, with D possibly being TRBD1 (5 bases). The V end lost 6 bases, the J end lost 5 bases, and 10 bases lay between the germline ends. Per the germline V gene, CDR1 is SNHLY and CDR2 is FYNNEI. The CDR3 is 12 residues long. Written as DNA, the CDR3 is TGTGCCAGCAGAACGGGGGGAACTGAAGCTTTCTTT. This sequence encodes CASRTGGTEAFF.

The rearrangement joins TRBV21-1 to TRBJ1-5; the table's D call TRBD1 went unverified against the DNA. TRBV21-1 is annotated as a pseudogene. CDR3 size: 17 residues. CDR3 sequence (DNA): TGTGCCAGCAGAGGGTCTGGGGGCAGGCAAAGCAATCAGCCCCAGCATTTT. This sequence encodes CASRGSGGRQSNQPQHF.

Notes on this clone: Other DNA sequences within the sample encode an identical CDR3. The chain is built from TRBV18 and TRBJ1-5, with 10 nucleotides matching TRBD1. Germline assignment: CDR1 KGHSH and CDR2 LQKENI. V lost 2 bases and J lost 5; bases outside the gene matches: 0. The CDR3 extends over 14 amino acids. CDR3 DNA sequence: TGTGCCAGCTCACCAGGGACAGGGGATCAGCCCCAGCATTTT. It encodes CASSPGTGDQPQHF.

This chain joins TRBV19 and TRBJ2-2; 11 bases are shared with TRBD2. After removal of 6 bases from V and 1 base from J, the junction contained 4 bases not matched to a gene. The CDR3 extends over 16 amino acids. Germline lookup yields CDR1 LNHDA and CDR2 SQIVND (reference sequence). The CDR3 nucleotides read TGTGCCAGTAGGGACACTAGCGGGAGGAACACCGGGGAGCTGTTTTTT. This encodes CASRDTSGRNTGELFF.

The V call is TRBV6-5, the J call TRBJ2-2, with D hard to call. V lost 2 bases, J lost 2 bases, and 12 bases lay in between. The germline gives CDR1 MNHEY, CDR2 SVGAGI. CDR3 size: 16 residues. The CDR3 DNA follows: TGTGCCAGCAGTTACGGCGCACAGACCAACACCGGGGAGCTGTTTTTT. It is translated as CASSYGAQTNTGELFF.

This chain connects TRBV4-3 to TRBJ2-7; D gene uncertain. This CDR3 contains 13 residues. Per the germline V gene, CDR1 is LGHNA and CDR2 is YSLEER. V shed 1 base and J shed 7 bases, with 11 bases lying between them. DNA for the CDR3: TGCGCCAGCAGCCAAGGTCTACCCTCAGAGCAGTACTTC. Residues: CASSQGLPSEQYF.

CDR3 sequence reads: CASSAGTANYGYTF. The CDR3 region has the DNA TGTGCCAGTAGTGCCGGGACAGCTAACTATGGCTACACCTTC. J is TRBJ1-2 and V is TRBV19; 7 bases agree with TRBD1. Germline loops: CDR1 LNHDA, CDR2 SQIVND (reference sequence). Trimming cost V 5 bases and J 0 bases; bases outside gene matches: 3. There are 14 residues in the CDR3.

The chain uses TRBV5-1 and TRBJ1-1; maybe TRBD1 (5 bases). This CDR3 is built from 14 residues. The ends were cut back, 0 bases at V and 0 bases at J, with 6 bases in the middle. The germline V gene has CDR1 SGHRS and CDR2 YFSETQ. The CDR3 region has the DNA TGCGCCAGCAGCTTGGGACAGATGAACACTGAAGCTTTCTTT. Translated: CASSLGQMNTEAFF.

The V call is TRBV6-5, the J call TRBJ1-5; TRBD1 aligns across 8 bases. V was pared by 4 bases and J by 0 bases, with 5 bases of the junction left unmatched. The CDR3 is 16 residues long. Looked up from germline, CDR1 is MNHEY and CDR2 is SVGAGI. The CDR3 DNA reads as TGTGCCAGCAGTTCCCGGACAGGGACTAGCAATCAGCCCCAGCATTTT. Translated, it gives CASSSRTGTSNQPQHF.

This chain uses TRBV7-2 with TRBJ1-2; 9 bases line up with TRBD1. The CDR3 consists of 11 residues. V trimming: 1 base; J trimming: 12 bases; junction bases outside the gene matches: 0. Germline lookup yields CDR1 SGHTA and CDR2 FQGNSA. Written as DNA, the CDR3 is TGTGCCAGCAGCTTAGACAGGGGGCACACCTTC. Protein product: CASSLDRGHTF.

The V gene is TRBV9, the J gene TRBJ2-1; a weak D match, TRBD1 (6 bases). Germline V gene lookup returns CDR1 SGDLS and CDR2 YYNGEE. The V end lost 6 bases, the J end lost 4 bases, and 14 bases lay between the germline ends. This CDR3 contains 14 residues. CDR3 DNA: TGTGCCAGCAACAACAGGGCTGGATACAATGAGCAGTTCTTC. Translating it yields CASNNRAGYNEQFF.

This clone was seen just once. The chain carries TRBV5-6 and TRBJ2-2; no definite D call. The ends were cut back, 2 bases at V and 5 bases at J, with 10 bases in the middle. The CDR3 spans 14 residues. Looked up from germline, CDR1 is SGHDT and CDR2 is YYEEEE. CDR3 in DNA: TGTGCCAGCAGCTTTGGTACTGCGACCGGGGAGCTGTTTTTT. Amino acids: CASSFGTATGELFF.

The rearrangement joins TRBV28 to TRBJ2-7; 11 nucleotides match TRBD2. V lost 0 bases and J lost 6; bases outside the gene matches: 4. The CDR3 contains 15 residues. The germline V gene encodes CDR1 MDHEN and CDR2 SYDVKM. CDR3 sequence: CASSLWVSGRAEQYF. The CDR3 nucleotides read TGTGCCAGCAGTTTATGGGTTAGCGGGAGGGCCGAGCAGTACTTC.

This chain joins TRBV6-1 and TRBJ2-7; 12 bases map to TRBD2. Looked up from germline, CDR1 is MNHNS and CDR2 is SASEGT. V lost 6 bases and J lost 0; bases outside the gene matches: 0. The CDR3 has 14 residues. CDR3 coding DNA: TGTGCCAGCAGGACTAGCGGGGGCTCCTACGAGCAGTACTTC. Translation: CASRTSGGSYEQYF.

The gene calls are TRBV11-3 and TRBJ2-2, with D perhaps TRBD2 (5 bases). CDR1 and CDR2 (germline): SGHNT, YENEEA. The CDR3 has 17 residues. The germline V and J ends were trimmed by 4 bases and 3 bases, with 18 bases remaining between them. The CDR3 is CASSSSSWERDTGELFF. The DNA of the CDR3 is TGTGCCAGCAGCTCCTCAAGTTGGGAGCGTGACACCGGGGAGCTGTTTTTT. The variable domain in full, with the rest retrieved from reference TRBV11-3 and TRBJ2-2, is EAGVVQSPRYKIIEKKQPVAFWCNPISGHNTLYWYLQNLGQGPELLIRYENEEAVDDSQLPKDRFSAERLKGVDSTLKIQPAELGDSAVYLCASSSSSWERDTGELFFGEGSRLTVL.

This chain links TRBV19 with TRBJ2-7; 10 nucleotides match TRBD2. The germline V gene encodes CDR1 LNHDA and CDR2 SQIVND (reference sequence). The V segment lost 6 bases and the J segment 5 bases; nucleotides outside the gene matches: 16. This CDR3 is 17 amino acids long. The CDR3 sequence is CASRYLESGRGGHEQYF. The CDR3 nucleotides are TGTGCCAGTAGATACCTCGAAAGCGGGAGGGGTGGCCACGAGCAGTACTTC.

The gene calls are TRBV19 and TRBJ2-2; weak D call: TRBD2 (6 bases). This CDR3 is 15 amino acids long. The V end was cut by 7 bases, the J end by 6 bases, with 18 bases between. The germline CDR1 and CDR2 sequences are LNHDA and SQIVND (reference sequence). This chain's CDR3 is CASTSVSEGAGELFF. The CDR3 nucleotides are TGTGCCAGTACCTCAGTCTCGGAGGGCGCCGGGGAGCTGTTTTTT.

CDR3 loop: CASSLAQLNSNQPQHF. The DNA of the CDR3 is TGTGCCAGCAGTTTGGCACAGCTCAATAGCAATCAGCCCCAGCATTTT. The chain combines TRBV27 with TRBJ1-5; the D is unclear. This CDR3 comprises 16 residues. Trimming removed 3 bases at V and 0 bases at J, with 12 bases between. CDR1 is MNHEY and CDR2 is SMNVEV in the germline V gene (reference sequence).

The gene calls are TRBV29-1 and TRBJ1-1; D call uncertain. Germline V gives CDR1 SQVTM, CDR2 ANQGSEA. Trimming removed 0 bases from V and 0 bases from J, with 5 bases in between. The CDR3 contains 13 residues. CDR3 sequence: CSVEEAVNTEAFF. The CDR3 region has the DNA TGCAGCGTTGAAGAGGCGGTGAACACTGAAGCTTTCTTT.

For the CDR3, the DNA is TGTGCCAGTAGTTTCCGAGCGGGAGGGGACACAGATACGCAGTATTTT. Its translation: CASSFRAGGDTDTQYF. The chain has TRBV19 and TRBJ2-3; 10 nucleotides agree with TRBD2. The CDR3 loop spans 16 amino acids. The V gene end was trimmed by 5 bases and the J gene end by 2 bases; junction bases not matched to a gene: 7. Germline CDR1 is LNHDA and CDR2 is SQIVND (reference sequence).

V and J are TRBV28 and TRBJ2-5; perhaps TRBD2 as D (6 bases). CDR3 length: 16 amino acids. The V gene's germline CDR1 is MDHEN and CDR2 SYDVKM. Trimming took 2 bases from V and 2 from J, leaving 15 bases between them. CDR3 nucleotide sequence: TGTGCCAGCAGTTTAAGCGGGTTTGGGCTACAAGAGACCCAGTACTTC. This gives the protein CASSLSGFGLQETQYF.